What follows are 23 T cell receptor beta chains derived from one specimen sequenced in a study of cytomegalovirus exposure and HLA in healthy donors. PCR involved 60 Vbeta and 13 Jbeta primers. Here immunoSEQ multiplex PCR was the method, and the copy in TCRdb shows in-frame clones only, minus some. The table records about 140,000 clones, 55% to 80% of them present only once. What was sequenced was PBMCs. The receptors come from a woman in her 40s in good health and CMV-seronegative.

V is TRBV4-3 and J is TRBJ2-5; D gene unclear. Near its end, the DNA agrees better with TRBJ2-7, so the J call may be wrong. The germline V gene encodes CDR1 LGHNA and CDR2 YSLEER. CDR3 size: 13 residues. The CDR3 spells CASSQGLYFEQYF. The CDR3 bases are TGCGCCAGCAGCCAAGGTCTTTACTTCGAGCAGTACTTC.

This clone was seen a single time. The genes are TRBV6-6 and TRBJ1-6; D gene uncertain. The ends were cut back, 5 bases at V and 0 bases at J, with 8 bases in the middle. The germline gives CDR1 MNHNY, CDR2 SVGAGI (reference sequence). The CDR3 has 15 residues. CDR3 coding DNA: TGTGCCAGCAGTCTTCGGAGCTCCTATAATTCACCCCTCCACTTT. Its translation is CASSLRSSYNSPLHF.

About this clone itself: One junction end does not reproduce the germline sequence, and a read error may be involved. The J gene is TRBJ1-2, the V gene TRBV14; 7 bases align to TRBD1. Germline-derived CDR1 and CDR2 are SGHDN and FVKESK. This CDR3 is 13 amino acids long. In DNA, the CDR3 is TGTGCCAGCAGCCCCAGACAGGGCCGGATGGGGTCCTTC. The encoded protein is CASSPRQGRMGSF.

The genes are TRBV11-2 and TRBJ2-7; D is perhaps TRBD2 (6 bases). Per the germline V gene, CDR1 is SGHAT and CDR2 is FQNNGV. Trimming left V 1 base short and J 2 bases short, with 9 bases between. The CDR3 consists of 14 residues. CDR3 loop: CASSLAWGAYEQYF. The CDR3 DNA follows: TGTGCCAGCAGCTTAGCTTGGGGGGCCTACGAGCAGTACTTC.

This chain uses TRBV7-2 with TRBJ1-3; D perhaps matches TRBD1 (6 bases). V was trimmed by 2 bases and J by 2 bases, leaving 10 bases between them. CDR1 is SGHTA and CDR2 is FQGNSA in the germline V gene. This CDR3 has 15 amino acids. The chain's CDR3 is CASSLSTGTGNTIYF. Written as DNA, the CDR3 is TGTGCCAGCAGCTTATCTACAGGGACTGGAAACACCATATATTTT.

The chain couples TRBV6-5 to TRBJ1-1, with D uncertain. V was cut by 0 bases and J by 2 bases, with 4 bases left in between. The CDR3 covers 13 residues. Germline V gene data show CDR1 as MNHEY and CDR2 as SVGAGI. In DNA form, the CDR3 reads TGTGCCAGCAGTTACTCGAGAAACACTGAAGCTTTCTTT. It specifies CASSYSRNTEAFF.

The chain recombines TRBV30 with TRBJ2-5; 15 positions agree with TRBD2. The germline gives CDR1 GTSNPN, CDR2 SVGIG (reference sequence). V dropped 2 bases and J dropped 1; count of bases not matched to a gene: 5. The CDR3 contains 17 residues. CDR3 amino acids: CAWSRTSGGGSQETQYF. Here the CDR3 DNA reads TGTGCCTGGAGTCGGACTAGCGGGGGGGGAAGCCAAGAGACCCAGTACTTC.

The gene calls are TRBV11-2 and TRBJ1-1; possibly TRBD1 for D (5 bases). The germline V and J ends were trimmed by 5 bases and 5 bases, with 12 bases remaining between them. Germline V gene lookup returns CDR1 SGHAT and CDR2 FQNNGV. The CDR3 consists of 13 residues. The chain's CDR3 is CASSPNQGTEAFF. DNA for the CDR3: TGTGCCAGCAGCCCAAACCAGGGAACTGAAGCTTTCTTT.

This clone was found a few times. This chain uses TRBV18 with TRBJ1-5, with TRBD1 identical over 10 bases. This CDR3 is 15 amino acids long. Germline lookup yields CDR1 KGHSH and CDR2 LQKENI. The V segment lost 0 bases and the J segment 5 bases; nucleotides outside the gene matches: 1. CDR3 in DNA: TGTGCCAGCTCACCACCGGGACAGGGGCATCAGCCCCAGCATTTT. As protein: CASSPPGQGHQPQHF.

This clone was detected a few times. The J gene is TRBJ2-2, the V gene TRBV4-1; 10 nucleotides agree with TRBD2. V gave up 3 bases and J gave up 6 bases; unmatched junction bases: 7. This CDR3 region has 16 residues. Germline V gene sequence: CDR1 MGHRA, CDR2 YSYEKL. The CDR3 DNA follows: TGCGCCAGCAGCCAGATAGCGGGGGGCGGTTCCGGGGAGCTGTTTTTT. Protein: CASSQIAGGGSGELFF.

This chain uses TRBV14 with TRBJ1-2; D may be TRBD1 (5 bases). The germline V gene has CDR1 SGHDN and CDR2 FVKESK. CDR3 size: 13 residues. The V gene lost 2 bases and the J gene lost 8 bases, with 12 bases spanning the gap. The CDR3 bases are TGTGCCAGCAGCCAATCGGCAGGGCTCGGCTACACCTTC. This sequence encodes CASSQSAGLGYTF.

The chain has TRBV27 and TRBJ2-1; D call uncertain. Trimming pared 5 bases from V and 7 bases from J, leaving 15 bases between. The CDR3 is 14 residues long. Germline V lookup: CDR1 MNHEY, CDR2 SMNVEV (reference sequence). CDR3 DNA: TGTGCCAGCAGTCCCTCCGGCAGGTTGAATGAGCAGTTCTTC. Protein product: CASSPSGRLNEQFF.

The V and J genes are TRBV28 and TRBJ1-3, with D unclear. The V and J ends lost 5 bases and 1 base respectively, with 15 bases between them. The CDR3 is made up of 16 amino acids. Germline CDR1 is MDHEN and CDR2 is SYDVKM. The CDR3 DNA is TGTGCCAGCAGTGTCTCCGGGAAGGTGTCTGGAAACACCATATATTTT. Encoded protein: CASSVSGKVSGNTIYF.

CDR3 loop: CASSRGGNTDTQYF. The CDR3 DNA sequence: TGTGCCAGCAGTCGCGGGGGTAACACAGATACGCAGTATTTT. The chain is built from TRBV27 and TRBJ2-3; 7 bases are a match to TRBD2. The CDR3 covers 14 residues. The germline gives CDR1 MNHEY, CDR2 SMNVEV (reference sequence). V shed 5 bases, J shed 2 bases, and the junction held 4 bases outside the gene matches.

V and J are TRBV4-3 and TRBJ1-5, with TRBD1 identical over 9 bases. CDR3 length equals 15 residues. Trimming at V came to 3 bases and at J to 4 bases, leaving 4 bases not matched to a gene. The germline V gene encodes CDR1 LGHNA and CDR2 YSLEER. The CDR3 loop reads CASSQDRGWNQPQHF. CDR3 nucleotide sequence: TGCGCCAGCAGCCAGGACAGGGGTTGGAATCAGCCCCAGCATTTT.

The chain combines TRBV27 with TRBJ2-3; D remains unclear. The CDR3 has 15 amino acids. The germline V gene has CDR1 MNHEY and CDR2 SMNVEV (reference sequence). V lost 4 bases to trimming and J lost 0 bases, with 11 bases between them. CDR3: CASSSDQLSTDTQYF. The CDR3 region has the DNA TGTGCCAGCAGTTCGGATCAACTAAGCACAGATACGCAGTATTTT.

The V and J genes are TRBV28 and TRBJ1-2; no clear D gene. Deletions cut 6 bases from V and 4 bases from J, with 15 bases between. In germline, CDR1 is MDHEN, CDR2 SYDVKM. The CDR3 extends over 14 amino acids. The CDR3 region is CASSPNVFSYGYTF. DNA of the CDR3: TGTGCCAGCAGCCCTAACGTATTCTCCTATGGCTACACCTTC.

V and J are TRBV4-1 and TRBJ1-2; 7 bases are a match to TRBD1. Germline-derived CDR1 and CDR2 are MGHRA and YSYEKL. This CDR3 contains 14 residues. After removal of 4 bases from V and 2 bases from J, the junction contained 4 bases not matched to a gene. CDR3 sequence reads: CASSLGTANYGYTF. The DNA for the CDR3 is TGCGCCAGCAGCCTTGGGACAGCAAACTATGGCTACACCTTC.

The rearrangement links TRBV30 to TRBJ2-1; perhaps TRBD2 as D (5 bases). The CDR3 spans 14 residues. V lost 3 bases to trimming and J lost 0 bases, with 9 bases between them. The germline V gene encodes CDR1 GTSNPN and CDR2 SVGIG (reference sequence). The DNA of the CDR3 is TGTGCCTGGAGCCGAGGAGGCTCCTACAATGAGCAGTTCTTC. This encodes CAWSRGGSYNEQFF.

This sequence joins TRBV7-2 and TRBJ2-5; D remains ambiguous. V gave up 5 bases and J gave up 2 bases, with 9 bases separating them. The CDR3 consists of 13 residues. Germline lookup yields CDR1 SGHTA and CDR2 FQGNSA. As DNA, the CDR3 is TGTGCCAGCAGCCCCCCCCTGCAAGAGACCCAGTACTTC. Its protein product is CASSPPLQETQYF.

The chain has TRBV30 and TRBJ2-7, with TRBD1 identical over 9 bases. The germline gives CDR1 GTSNPN, CDR2 SVGIG (reference sequence). V was clipped by 0 bases and J by 5 bases; unmatched bases: 5. This CDR3 is 14 amino acids long. The CDR3: CAWSVGQGNNEQYF. CDR3 bases: TGTGCCTGGAGTGTAGGACAGGGGAACAACGAGCAGTACTTC. Using reference TRBV30 and TRBJ2-7 for the parts outside the CDR3, the full variable domain is SQTIHQWPATLVQPVGSPLSLECTVEGTSNPNLYWYRQAAGRGLQLLFYSVGIGQISSEVPQNLSASRPQDRQFILSSKKLLLSDSGFYLCAWSVGQGNNEQYFGPGTRLTVT.

This clone was picked up a small number of times. The V and J genes are TRBV19 and TRBJ1-4, with D unresolved. V was pared by 3 bases and J by 5 bases, with 10 bases between. Germline CDR1 reads LNHDA; CDR2 reads SQIVND (reference sequence). The CDR3 covers 14 residues. The chain's CDR3 is CASSMKAGNEKLFF. DNA for the CDR3: TGTGCCAGTAGTATGAAGGCGGGGAATGAAAAACTGTTTTTT.

The chain is built from TRBV5-1 and TRBJ2-2; 11 bases are shared with TRBD2. Losses at the gene ends were 3 bases for V and 1 base for J; bases not matched to a gene: 2. The V gene's germline CDR1 is SGHRS and CDR2 YFSETQ. The CDR3 is 16 amino acids. The CDR3 nucleotides are TGCGCCAGCAGCTCCCTAGCGGGGGGGAACACCGGGGAGCTGTTTTTT. Protein sequence: CASSSLAGGNTGELFF.